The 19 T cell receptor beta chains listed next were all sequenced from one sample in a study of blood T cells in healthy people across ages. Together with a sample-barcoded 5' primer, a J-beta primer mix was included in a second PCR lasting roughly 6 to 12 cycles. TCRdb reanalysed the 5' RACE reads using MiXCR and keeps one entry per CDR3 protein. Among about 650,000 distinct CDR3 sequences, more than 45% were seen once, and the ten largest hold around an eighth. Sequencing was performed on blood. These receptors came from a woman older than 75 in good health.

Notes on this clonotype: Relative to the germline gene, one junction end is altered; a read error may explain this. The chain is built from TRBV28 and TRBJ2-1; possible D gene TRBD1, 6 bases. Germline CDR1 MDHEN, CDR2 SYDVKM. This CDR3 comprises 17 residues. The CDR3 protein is CASNFKQGVRSYHEQFF. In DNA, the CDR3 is TGTGCCAGCAACTTCAAACAGGGAGTAAGGTCCTACCATGAGCAGTTCTTC.

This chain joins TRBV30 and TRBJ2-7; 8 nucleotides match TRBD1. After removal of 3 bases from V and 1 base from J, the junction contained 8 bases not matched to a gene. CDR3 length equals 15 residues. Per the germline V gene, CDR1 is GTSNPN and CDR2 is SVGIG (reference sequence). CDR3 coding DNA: TGTGCCTGGAGGGAAGGGACAGGTATTTCCTACGAGCAGTACTTC. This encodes CAWREGTGISYEQYF.

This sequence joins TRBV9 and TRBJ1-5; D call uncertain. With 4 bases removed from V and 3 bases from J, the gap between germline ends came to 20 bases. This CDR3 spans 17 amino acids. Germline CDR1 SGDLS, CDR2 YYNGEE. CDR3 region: CASSPWVEGYFNQPQHF. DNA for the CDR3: TGTGCCAGCAGCCCCTGGGTCGAAGGGTATTTCAATCAGCCCCAGCATTTT.

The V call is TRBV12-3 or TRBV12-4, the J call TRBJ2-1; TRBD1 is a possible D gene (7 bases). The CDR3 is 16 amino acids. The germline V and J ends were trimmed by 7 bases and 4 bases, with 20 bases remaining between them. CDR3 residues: CASITQGGRAYNEQFF. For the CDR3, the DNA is TGTGCCAGCATCACCCAGGGGGGTAGGGCGTACAATGAGCAGTTCTTC.

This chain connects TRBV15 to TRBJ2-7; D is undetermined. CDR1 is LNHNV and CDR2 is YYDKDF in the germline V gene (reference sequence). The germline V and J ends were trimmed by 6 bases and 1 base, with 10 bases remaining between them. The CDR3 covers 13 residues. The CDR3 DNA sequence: TGTGCCACCAGTTTGCGAGAATCCTACGAGCAGTACTTC. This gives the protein CATSLRESYEQYF. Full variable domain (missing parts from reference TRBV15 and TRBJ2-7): DAMVIQNPRYQVTQFGKPVTLSCSQTLNHNVMYWYQQKSSQAPKLLFHYYDKDFNNEADTPDNFQSRRPNTSFCFLDIRSPGLGDTAMYLCATSLRESYEQYFGPGTRLTVT.

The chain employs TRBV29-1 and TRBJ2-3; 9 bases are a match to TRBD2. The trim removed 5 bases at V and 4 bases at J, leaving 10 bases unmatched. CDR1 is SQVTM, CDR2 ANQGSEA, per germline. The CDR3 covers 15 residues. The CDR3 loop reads CSVKLAGRGSDTQYF. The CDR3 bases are TGCAGCGTTAAACTAGCGGGCCGAGGGTCAGATACGCAGTATTTT.

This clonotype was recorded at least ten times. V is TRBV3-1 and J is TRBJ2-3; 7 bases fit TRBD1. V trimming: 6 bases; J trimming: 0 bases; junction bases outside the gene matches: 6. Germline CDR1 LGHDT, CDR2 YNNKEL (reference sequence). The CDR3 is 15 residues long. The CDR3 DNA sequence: TGTGCCAGCAGACGGGGACAGACGAGCACAGATACGCAGTATTTT. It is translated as CASRRGQTSTDTQYF.

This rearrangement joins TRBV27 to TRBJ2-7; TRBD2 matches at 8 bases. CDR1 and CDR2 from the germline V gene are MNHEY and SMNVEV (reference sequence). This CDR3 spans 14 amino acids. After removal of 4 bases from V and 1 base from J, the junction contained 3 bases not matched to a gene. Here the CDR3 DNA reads TGTGCCAGCAGTTCAGCGGGAGTTTCCTACGAGCAGTACTTC. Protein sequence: CASSSAGVSYEQYF.

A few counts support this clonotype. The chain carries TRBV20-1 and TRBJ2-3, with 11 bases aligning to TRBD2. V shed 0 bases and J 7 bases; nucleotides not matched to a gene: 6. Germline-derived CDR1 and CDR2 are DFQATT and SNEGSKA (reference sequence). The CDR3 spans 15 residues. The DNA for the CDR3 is TGCAGTGCTAGAGAGGTAGCGGGGGGGCCAAATACGCAGTATTTT. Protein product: CSAREVAGGPNTQYF.

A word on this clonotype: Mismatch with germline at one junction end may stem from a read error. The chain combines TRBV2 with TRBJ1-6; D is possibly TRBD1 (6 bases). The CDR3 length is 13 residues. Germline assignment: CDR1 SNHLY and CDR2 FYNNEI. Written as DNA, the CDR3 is TGTGCCAGCACTTTGGACAGTCATTCAGCCCTCCACTTT. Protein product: CASTLDSHSALHF.

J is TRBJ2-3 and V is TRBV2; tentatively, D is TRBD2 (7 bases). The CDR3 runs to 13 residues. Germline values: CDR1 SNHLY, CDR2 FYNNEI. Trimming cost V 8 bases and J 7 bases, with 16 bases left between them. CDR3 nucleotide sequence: TGTGCCAGCGCCGAAGGGAGGGACAATACGCAGTATTTT. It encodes CASAEGRDNTQYF.

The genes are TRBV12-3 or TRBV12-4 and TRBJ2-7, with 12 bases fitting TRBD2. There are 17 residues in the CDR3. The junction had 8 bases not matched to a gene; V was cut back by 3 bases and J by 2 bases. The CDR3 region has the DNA TGTGCCAGCAGTTTGGGGGGGACTAGCGGGCCACCCTACGAGCAGTACTTC. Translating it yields CASSLGGTSGPPYEQYF.

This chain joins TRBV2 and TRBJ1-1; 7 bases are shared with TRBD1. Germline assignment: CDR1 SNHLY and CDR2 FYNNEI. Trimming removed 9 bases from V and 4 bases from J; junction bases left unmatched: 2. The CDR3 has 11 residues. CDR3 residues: CARTGSTEAFF. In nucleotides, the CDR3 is TGTGCCAGGACAGGGTCCACTGAAGCTTTCTTT.

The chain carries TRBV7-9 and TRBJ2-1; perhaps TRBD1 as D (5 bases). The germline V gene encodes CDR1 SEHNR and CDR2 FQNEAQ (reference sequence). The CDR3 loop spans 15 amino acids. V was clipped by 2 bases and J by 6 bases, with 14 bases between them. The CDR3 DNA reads TGTGCCAGCAGCTTAAACAACAGGATACTCAATGAGCAGTTCTTC. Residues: CASSLNNRILNEQFF. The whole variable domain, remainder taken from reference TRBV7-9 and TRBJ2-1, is DTGVSQNPRHKITKRGQNVTFRCDPISEHNRLYWYRQTLGQGPEFLTYFQNEAQLEKSRLLSDRFSAERPKGSFSTLEIQRTEQGDSAMYLCASSLNNRILNEQFFGPGTRLTVL.

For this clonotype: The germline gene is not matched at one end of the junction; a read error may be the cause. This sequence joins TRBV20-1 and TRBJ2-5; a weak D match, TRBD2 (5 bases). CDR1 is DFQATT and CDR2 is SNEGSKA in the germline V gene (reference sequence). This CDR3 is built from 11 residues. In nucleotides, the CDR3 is TGCAGTGCTAGCGGGGAAGAGACCCAGTACTTT. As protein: CSASGEETQYF.

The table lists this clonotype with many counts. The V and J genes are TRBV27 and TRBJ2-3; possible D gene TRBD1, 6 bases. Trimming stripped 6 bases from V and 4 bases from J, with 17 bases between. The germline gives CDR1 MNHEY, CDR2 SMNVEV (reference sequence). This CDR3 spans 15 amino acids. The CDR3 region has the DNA TGTGCCAGCAGAGTGGACAGCGCGGGCCCAGATACGCAGTATTTT. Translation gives CASRVDSAGPDTQYF.

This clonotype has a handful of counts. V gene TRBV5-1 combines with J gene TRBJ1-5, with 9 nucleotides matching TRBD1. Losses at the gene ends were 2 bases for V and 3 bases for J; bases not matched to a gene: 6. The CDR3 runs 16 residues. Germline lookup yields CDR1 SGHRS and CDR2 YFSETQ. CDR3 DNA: TGCGCCAGCAGCTTATCCGGGACAGGGACCAATCAGCCCCAGCATTTT. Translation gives CASSLSGTGTNQPQHF.

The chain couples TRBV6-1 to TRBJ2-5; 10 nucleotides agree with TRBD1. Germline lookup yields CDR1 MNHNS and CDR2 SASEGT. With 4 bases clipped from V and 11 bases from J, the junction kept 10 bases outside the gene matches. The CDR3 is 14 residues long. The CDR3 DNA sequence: TGTGCCAGCAGTGGACAGGGGGCTCGGTATGAGCAGTACTTC. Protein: CASSGQGARYEQYF.

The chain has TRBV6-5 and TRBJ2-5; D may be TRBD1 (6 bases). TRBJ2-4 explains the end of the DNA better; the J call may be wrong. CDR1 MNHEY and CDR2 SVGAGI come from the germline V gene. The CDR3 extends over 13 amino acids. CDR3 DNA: TGTGCCAGCAGCCCGGACAGCCTAAACATTCAGTACTTC. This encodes CASSPDSLNIQYF.